Presented here are 14 T cell receptor beta chains from one specimen sequenced in a study of tumor-infiltrating lymphocytes in localized non-small cell lung cancer. The data were produced by immunoSEQ multiplex PCR, yet TCRdb's version contains in-frame clones alone and is incomplete. The sample has about 3,600 clones; 55% to 60% are singletons. Sequenced material: uninvolved lung tissue not adjacent to the tumor. The source of these receptors is a human donor with non-small cell lung cancer.

The chain carries TRBV27 and TRBJ2-7, with 8 bases identical to TRBD1. The CDR3 sequence is 15 residues long. V was pared by 7 bases and J by 4 bases, with 12 bases of the junction left unmatched. Germline V lookup: CDR1 MNHEY, CDR2 SMNVEV (reference sequence). DNA of the CDR3: TGTGCCAGCAAGGGCCGGCGACAGGGGAGTTACGAGCAGTACTTC. Protein product: CASKGRRQGSYEQYF.

V and J are TRBV7-9 and TRBJ1-6; 7 positions agree with TRBD1. V lost 5 bases and J lost 9; bases outside the gene matches: 4. The CDR3 is 13 amino acids. Germline CDR1 and CDR2: SEHNR and FQNEAQ (reference sequence). The CDR3 sequence: CASSDAGGSPLHF. For the CDR3, the DNA is TGTGCCAGCAGCGATGCAGGGGGTTCACCCCTCCACTTT.

This chain links TRBV29-1 with TRBJ1-1; D is unresolved. V shed 6 bases and J shed 7 bases, with 12 bases lying between them. The CDR3 has 11 residues. CDR1 and CDR2 from the germline V gene are SQVTM and ANQGSEA. CDR3 in amino acids: CSVSLAGEAFF. CDR3 DNA sequence: TGCAGCGTCAGTCTTGCGGGTGAAGCTTTCTTT.

This clone was counted a few times. The V and J genes are TRBV6-1 and TRBJ2-7; TRBD1 matches at 7 bases. This CDR3 is built from 16 residues. The germline gives CDR1 MNHNS, CDR2 SASEGT. V lost 1 base, J lost 3 bases, and 9 bases stayed unmatched. The CDR3, as DNA: TGTGCCAGCAGTGAAGTATGGAGGACAGGCAACTACGAGCAGTACTTC. It yields the protein CASSEVWRTGNYEQYF.

By proportion, this clone is medium-sized. This chain uses TRBV7-2 with TRBJ1-2; 10 bases match TRBD1. The V gene's germline CDR1 is SGHTA and CDR2 FQGNSA. V lost 5 bases to trimming and J lost 5 bases; unmatched junction nucleotides: 8. This CDR3 comprises 15 residues. CDR3 DNA sequence: TGTGCCAGCAGCCACTCCGGGACAGGGGTTTATGGCTACACCTTC. Encoded protein: CASSHSGTGVYGYTF.

The V gene is TRBV7-2, the J gene TRBJ2-2; unclear D gene. CDR1 SGHTA and CDR2 FQGNSA come from the germline V gene. The CDR3 is made up of 16 amino acids. Trimming cost V 5 bases and J 2 bases, with 15 bases left between them. CDR3 sequence reads: CASSQGRSRNTGELFF. Written as DNA, the CDR3 is TGTGCCAGCAGCCAAGGCCGGTCGAGAAACACCGGGGAGCTGTTTTTT.

This clone was seen a few times. V usage is TRBV9 and J usage is TRBJ2-7; D ambiguous. The CDR3 sequence is 15 residues long. Deletions cut 0 bases from V and 4 bases from J, with 14 bases between. In germline, CDR1 is SGDLS, CDR2 YYNGEE. The CDR3 sequence: CASSVAETLHYEQYF. The CDR3 DNA sequence: TGTGCCAGCAGCGTAGCTGAGACACTTCATTACGAGCAGTACTTC.

This clone has only a few counts. As DNA, the CDR3 is TGTGCCAGCAGCTTGGCCAGACGCTTGGAGCAGTACTTC. This sequence encodes CASSLARRLEQYF. The chain uses TRBV5-6 and TRBJ2-7, with no clear D. Trimming removed 0 bases at V and 7 bases at J, with 11 bases between. Germline CDR1 and CDR2: SGHDT and YYEEEE. The CDR3 totals 13 residues.

The V and J genes are TRBV6-5 and TRBJ2-5, with TRBD2 matching over 14 bases. The CDR3 is made up of 16 amino acids. Germline V CDR1 and CDR2: MNHEY, SVGAGI. Germline trimming cut 2 bases from V and 6 bases from J; bases unmatched to any gene: 5. As DNA, the CDR3 is TGTGCCAGCAGTTACATGACTAGCGGGGGGGTCCAGACCCAGTACTTC. This sequence encodes CASSYMTSGGVQTQYF.

This clone was observed a handful of times. This rearrangement joins TRBV7-3 to TRBJ2-5; no clear D gene. Germline V gene sequence: CDR1 SGHTA, CDR2 FQGTGA. V was pared by 3 bases and J by 5 bases, with 10 bases between. This CDR3 spans 13 amino acids. This chain's CDR3 is CASSFSSVETQYF. The CDR3 nucleotides read TGTGCCAGCAGCTTCTCATCCGTGGAGACCCAGTACTTC.

This rearrangement joins TRBV9 to TRBJ1-1; D not resolved. The CDR3 consists of 15 residues. V was pared by 0 bases and J by 5 bases, with 14 bases between. Germline V gene data show CDR1 as SGDLS and CDR2 as YYNGEE. In DNA, the CDR3 is TGTGCCAGCAGCGTAGGGGGAGGAGGATGGACTGAAGCTTTCTTT. This gives the protein CASSVGGGGWTEAFF.

The chain carries TRBV11-2 and TRBJ2-4; D possibly matches TRBD1 or TRBD2 (5 bases each). The CDR3 is made up of 14 amino acids. V lost 4 bases and J 6 bases, leaving 13 bases between the germline ends. The germline gives CDR1 SGHAT, CDR2 FQNNGV. CDR3 in amino acids: CASSSGTMGNIQYF. CDR3 bases: TGTGCCAGCAGCTCCGGGACCATGGGAAACATTCAGTACTTC.

By share, this clone ranks as medium-sized. The chain is built from TRBV29-1 and TRBJ2-7, with D perhaps matching TRBD1 or TRBD2 (5 bases each). The germline gives CDR1 SQVTM, CDR2 ANQGSEA. The CDR3 is made up of 12 amino acids. The V and J ends lost 7 bases and 1 base respectively, with 11 bases between them. CDR3 protein: CSARDGSYEQYF. CDR3 nucleotides: TGCAGCGCTCGGGACGGATCCTACGAGCAGTACTTC.

A few counts support this clone. The chain links TRBV7-9 to TRBJ1-1; D remains unclear. This CDR3 has 12 residues. V was clipped by 6 bases and J by 7 bases, with 12 bases between them. Germline V gene lookup returns CDR1 SEHNR and CDR2 FQNEAQ (reference sequence). CDR3 sequence reads: CASRPRQLEAFF. CDR3 sequence (DNA): TGTGCCAGCAGACCTAGGCAGCTTGAAGCTTTCTTT.